This T cell receptor (beta chain) was retrieved from a study of identical twins. The CDR3 runs 20 residues. The ends lost 4 bases at V and 0 bases at J; junction bases unmatched: 12. Germline V gene lookup returns CDR1 SGDLS and CDR2 YYNGEE. TCRdb re-called the 5' RACE reads through MiXCR, storing one row per CDR3 protein. Among about 280,000 distinct CDR3 sequences listed, more than 6.5% were seen once. Separately, the same data were catalogued under a study of yellow fever vaccine responses in identical twins.

The sequenced sample was memory (CD45RO+) T cells sorted from blood. The clonotype was recovered from a woman younger than 35 in good health. This chain links TRBV9 with TRBJ2-1, with 14 bases matching TRBD2. The CDR3 coding sequence is TGTGCCAGCAGCCGGGGACTAGCGGGAGCACCACAGAGCTCCTACAATGAGCAGTTCTTC. Protein product: CASSRGLAGAPQSSYNEQFF.